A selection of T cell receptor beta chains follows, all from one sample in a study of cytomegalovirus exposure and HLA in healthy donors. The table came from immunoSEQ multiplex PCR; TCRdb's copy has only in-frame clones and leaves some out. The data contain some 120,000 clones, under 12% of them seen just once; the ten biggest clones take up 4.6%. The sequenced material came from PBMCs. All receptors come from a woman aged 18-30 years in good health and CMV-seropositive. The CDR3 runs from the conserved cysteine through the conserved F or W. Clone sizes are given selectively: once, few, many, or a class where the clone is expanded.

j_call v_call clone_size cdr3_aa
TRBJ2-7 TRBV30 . CAWIGTGSLAGPYEQYF
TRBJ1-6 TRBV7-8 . CASSLAVTVNSPLHF
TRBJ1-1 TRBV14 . CASSSRLPQGPSFSEAFF
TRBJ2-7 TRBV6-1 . CASSEDSGTGSYEQYF
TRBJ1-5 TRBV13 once CASSLGASRPQHF
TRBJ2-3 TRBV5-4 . CASSLEYTDTQYF
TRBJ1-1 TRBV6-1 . CASSEVRNRNQAFF
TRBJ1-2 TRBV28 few CASSNGQGRSYGYTF
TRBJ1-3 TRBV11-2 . CASSLSQGAGNTIYF
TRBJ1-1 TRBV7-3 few CASSLTSLQGIPAFF
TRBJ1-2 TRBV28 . CASSSGGEGNYGYTF
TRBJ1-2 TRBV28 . CASSLPGVNYGYTF
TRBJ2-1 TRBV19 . CGASQREGGEQFF
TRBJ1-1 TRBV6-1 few CASRMESAEAFF
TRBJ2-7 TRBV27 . CASSLVFSSYEQYF
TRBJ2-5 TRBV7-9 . CASSLALGTQYF
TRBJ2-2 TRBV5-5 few CASSPGTGVSGELFF
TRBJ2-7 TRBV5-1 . CASSFEVEGGVSYEQYF
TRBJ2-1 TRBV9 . CASSVAPGNEQFF
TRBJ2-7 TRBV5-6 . CASTRPDRTYEQYF
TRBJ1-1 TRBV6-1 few CASSSTGTGKAFF
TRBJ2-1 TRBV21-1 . CASSKRDRWYNEQFF
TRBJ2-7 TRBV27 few CASSLSWQGANEQYF
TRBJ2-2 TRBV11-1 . CASSFGTSGSGELFF
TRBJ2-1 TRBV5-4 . CASSLEGVSGRGEQFF
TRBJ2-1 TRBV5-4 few CASSLGGSGNEQFF
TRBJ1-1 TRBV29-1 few CSVQQGNTEAFF
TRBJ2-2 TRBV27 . CASSFGRGDAGELFF
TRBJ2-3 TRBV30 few CAWSVGEGRDTQYF
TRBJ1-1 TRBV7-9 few CASRLMNTEAFF
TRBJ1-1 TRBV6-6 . CASSRIQGTEAFF
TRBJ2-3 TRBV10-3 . CAIRGGPSTDTQYF
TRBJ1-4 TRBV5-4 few CASSLAGRDEKLFF
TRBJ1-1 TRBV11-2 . CASSLAGTVAEAFF
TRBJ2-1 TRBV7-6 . CASSSVWNEQFF
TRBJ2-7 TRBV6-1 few CASRYSIGQYEQYF
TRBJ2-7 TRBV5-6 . CASSFGGGAEQYF
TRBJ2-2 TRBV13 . CASTPGYTGELFF
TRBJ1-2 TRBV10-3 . CAIGTTGGYGYTF
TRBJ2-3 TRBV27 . CASSQTSGFGSDTQYF
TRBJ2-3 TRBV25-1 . CASSDKTGASTDTQYF
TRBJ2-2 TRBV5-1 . CASSLDGGRADTGELFF
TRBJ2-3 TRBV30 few CAWISSGSPDTQYF
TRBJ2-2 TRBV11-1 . CASSLTYETVNTGELFF
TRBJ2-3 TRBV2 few CASSQEAGTPGTDTQYF
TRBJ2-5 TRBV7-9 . CASSLVLPQETQYF
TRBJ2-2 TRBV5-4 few CASSSRQGATGELFF
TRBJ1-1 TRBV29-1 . CSVVGQYMNTEAFF
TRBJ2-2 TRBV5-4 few CASSPKAGVTGELFF
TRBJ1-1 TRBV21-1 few CASSMIGGQENTEAFF
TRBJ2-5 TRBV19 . CASNGQAKETQYF
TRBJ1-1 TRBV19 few CASSFIPRGNTEAFF
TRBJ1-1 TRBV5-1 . CASSCEGQLVTEAFF
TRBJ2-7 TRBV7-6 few CASSSSGSPGEQYF
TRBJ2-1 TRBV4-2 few CASSPHDLAGLTYNEQFF